These 30 T cell receptor beta chains originate from one sample sequenced in a study of T cell responses to AZD1222 COVID-19 vaccine. Sequenced by immunoSEQ multiplex PCR; TCRdb stores in-frame clones only, minus some. The sample lists about 86,000 clones, 90% occurring once. The sequences come from peripheral blood, collected on day 0 of AZD1222 vaccination. Receptor source: an adult in good health.

The chain links TRBV6-6 to TRBJ1-2; 7 bases match TRBD1. The V and J ends lost 5 bases and 2 bases, in that order; junction bases with no gene match: 11. This CDR3 contains 16 residues. The germline gives CDR1 MNHNY, CDR2 SVGAGI (reference sequence). DNA for the CDR3: TGTGCCAGCAGTCGACAGGGAGTGGGCCCCAACTATGGCTACACCTTC. This gives the protein CASSRQGVGPNYGYTF.

This clone has only a few counts. The rearrangement uses TRBV5-5 and TRBJ2-1; TRBD2 agrees at 7 bases. The CDR3 is 17 amino acids. Trimming removed 1 base from V and 5 bases from J; junction bases left unmatched: 12. Germline CDR1 is SGHKS and CDR2 is YYEKEE (reference sequence). CDR3 loop: CASSLLVASGTNNEQFF. CDR3 DNA sequence: TGTGCCAGCAGCTTGCTGGTGGCCAGCGGGACCAACAATGAGCAGTTCTTC.

The V call is TRBV19, the J call TRBJ2-7; D not resolved. Trimming left V 5 bases short and J 1 base short, with 9 bases between. The CDR3 is made up of 13 amino acids. CDR1 and CDR2 (germline): LNHDA, SQIVND (reference sequence). CDR3: CASSVDASYEQYF. The DNA for the CDR3 is TGTGCCAGTAGTGTGGACGCTTCCTACGAGCAGTACTTC. The variable domain in full, with the rest retrieved from reference TRBV19 and TRBJ2-7, is DGGITQSPKYLFRKEGQNVTLSCEQNLNHDAMYWYRQDPGQGLRLIYYSQIVNDFQKGDIAEGYSVSREKKESFPLTVTSAQKNPTAFYLCASSVDASYEQYFGPGTRLTVT.

The chain carries TRBV6-5 and TRBJ2-7; 10 positions agree with TRBD1. The V gene end was trimmed by 5 bases and the J gene end by 4 bases; junction bases not matched to a gene: 8. Germline CDR1 and CDR2: MNHEY and SVGAGI. The length of the CDR3 is 15 residues. CDR3 residues: CASSTSTGGGYEQYF. The DNA of the CDR3 is TGTGCCAGCAGTACCTCGACAGGGGGCGGATACGAGCAGTACTTC.

The chain recombines TRBV11-2 with TRBJ2-1; 9 bases agree with TRBD2. Germline V gene lookup returns CDR1 SGHAT and CDR2 FQNNGV. Unmatched junction bases numbered 10, after V lost 4 bases and J lost 6 bases. The CDR3 totals 16 residues. The CDR3 here is CASSSWGSGGPNEQFF. The CDR3 nucleotides are TGTGCCAGCAGCTCCTGGGGGAGCGGGGGGCCCAATGAGCAGTTCTTC.

This chain joins TRBV28 and TRBJ1-3; D is possibly TRBD1 (5 bases). This CDR3 has 15 residues. Trimming removed 1 base from V and 4 bases from J, with 11 bases in between. CDR1 is MDHEN and CDR2 is SYDVKM in the germline V gene. CDR3 in amino acids: CASSLYQGVGNTIYF. CDR3 DNA: TGTGCCAGCAGTTTATATCAGGGAGTCGGAAACACCATATATTTT.

The rearrangement links TRBV18 to TRBJ2-1, with D perhaps assigned TRBD1 or TRBD2 (6 bases each). This CDR3 has 15 residues. CDR1 is KGHSH and CDR2 is LQKENI in the germline V gene. The V end lost 3 bases, the J end lost 4 bases, and 13 bases lay between the germline ends. CDR3 amino acids: CASSPPGGAYNEQFF. The CDR3 DNA reads TGTGCCAGCTCACCCCCCGGGGGCGCATACAATGAGCAGTTCTTC.

This clone was picked up a small number of times. The rearrangement links TRBV7-9 to TRBJ1-1; a weak D match, TRBD1 (5 bases). Trimming took 0 bases from V and 1 from J, leaving 12 bases between them. The CDR3 length is 16 residues. Germline CDR1 is SEHNR and CDR2 is FQNEAQ (reference sequence). The CDR3 protein is CASSLALGQRNTEAFF. For the CDR3, the DNA is TGTGCCAGCAGCTTAGCGCTAGGACAACGGAACACTGAAGCTTTCTTT.

The chain couples TRBV24-1 to TRBJ2-3; possible D gene TRBD2, 5 bases. The CDR3 has 15 amino acids. The V gene's germline CDR1 is KGHDR and CDR2 SFDVKD. V shed 2 bases and J shed 1 base, with 9 bases lying between them. The CDR3 DNA sequence: TGTGCCACCAGTGATTCCGGACTTGGCACAGATACGCAGTATTTT. Protein product: CATSDSGLGTDTQYF.

The V call is TRBV7-9, the J call TRBJ1-4; a possible D gene is TRBD1 (6 bases). Trimming removed 1 base at V and 8 bases at J, with 11 bases between. The CDR3 runs 14 residues. Germline CDR1 and CDR2: SEHNR and FQNEAQ (reference sequence). CDR3 sequence: CASSLDRAEEKLFF. The CDR3 DNA follows: TGTGCCAGCAGCTTAGACAGGGCGGAGGAAAAACTGTTTTTT. Supplemented by reference TRBV7-9 and TRBJ1-4, the full variable domain reads DTGVSQNPRHKITKRGQNVTFRCDPISEHNRLYWYRQTLGQGPEFLTYFQNEAQLEKSRLLSDRFSAERPKGSFSTLEIQRTEQGDSAMYLCASSLDRAEEKLFFGSGTQLSVL.

The chain combines TRBV29-1 with TRBJ1-2, with a tentative D call TRBD1 (5 bases). The germline V gene has CDR1 SQVTM and CDR2 ANQGSEA. CDR3 length: 15 amino acids. V gave up 0 bases and J gave up 5 bases, with 16 bases separating them. The CDR3 spells CSVEDSLGTSYGYTF. The DNA of the CDR3 is TGCAGCGTTGAAGATTCCCTCGGGACCTCTTATGGCTACACCTTC.

The rearrangement joins TRBV28 to TRBJ1-5, with D possibly matching TRBD1 (6 bases). The CDR3 length is 16 residues. Per the germline V gene, CDR1 is MDHEN and CDR2 is SYDVKM. V dropped 6 bases and J dropped 6 bases, with 21 bases sitting between them. This CDR3 reads CASRKNRALGGQPQHF. The CDR3 DNA is TGTGCCAGCAGAAAAAACAGGGCCCTAGGGGGTCAGCCCCAGCATTTT.

The genes are TRBV11-3 and TRBJ1-1; D gene uncertain. Germline V gene data show CDR1 as SGHNT and CDR2 as YENEEA. The length of the CDR3 is 13 residues. Trimming took off 8 bases at V and 1 base at J, with 11 bases between the two ends. CDR3 sequence: CASALSQNTEAFF. The DNA of the CDR3 is TGTGCCAGCGCGCTTAGCCAGAACACTGAAGCTTTCTTT.

V gene TRBV3-1 (or the pseudogene TRBV3-2) combines with J gene TRBJ1-6; D is uncertain. The germline V and J ends were trimmed by 1 base and 7 bases, with 17 bases remaining between them. The germline V gene has CDR1 LGHDT and CDR2 YNNKEL (reference sequence). The CDR3 length is 17 residues. CDR3 DNA sequence: TGTGCCAGCAGCCAAGCGGTACGGCGGGCAGGCAATTCACCCCTCCACTTT. Translated, it gives CASSQAVRRAGNSPLHF.

V gene TRBV10-3 combines with J gene TRBJ1-6, with a tentative D call TRBD1 (5 bases). Trimming stripped 6 bases from V and 5 bases from J, with 8 bases between. Germline CDR1 reads ENHRY; CDR2 reads SYGVKD. The CDR3 length is 13 residues. As DNA, the CDR3 is TGTGCCATCAGGTGGGGGGATAATTCACCCCTCCACTTT. Translating gives CAIRWGDNSPLHF.

The V and J genes are TRBV28 and TRBJ1-1; D unclear. Germline CDR1 and CDR2: MDHEN and SYDVKM. The CDR3 is 14 residues long. V was trimmed by 0 bases and J by 1 base, leaving 6 bases between them. The DNA for the CDR3 is TGTGCCAGCAGTTTATGGGTGGCGAACACTGAAGCTTTCTTT. Translation: CASSLWVANTEAFF. Together with reference TRBV28 and TRBJ1-1, the CDR3 gives the full variable domain: DVKVTQSSRYLVKRTGEKVFLECVQDMDHENMFWYRQDPGLGLRLIYFSYDVKMKEKGDIPEGYSVSREKKERFSLILESASTNQTSMYLCASSLWVANTEAFFGQGTRLTVV.

This clone occurred once. J is TRBJ1-2 and V is TRBV6-1; no clear D gene. Trimming removed 2 bases from V and 2 bases from J, with 18 bases in between. Germline V lookup: CDR1 MNHNS, CDR2 SASEGT. This CDR3 spans 17 amino acids. The CDR3 is CASSEPPQIGRNYGYTF. DNA for the CDR3: TGTGCCAGCAGTGAACCTCCACAGATCGGACGGAACTATGGCTACACCTTC.

V gene TRBV19 combines with J gene TRBJ2-6; D might be TRBD1 or TRBD2, each matching 5 bases. CDR1 and CDR2 (germline): LNHDA, SQIVND (reference sequence). This CDR3 has 18 residues. The ends were cut back, 0 bases at V and 2 bases at J, with 14 bases in the middle. This chain's CDR3 is CASSIDPGPPAGANVLTF. Here the CDR3 DNA reads TGTGCCAGTAGTATAGACCCGGGACCGCCGGCTGGGGCCAACGTCCTGACTTTC.

This clone was recorded a few times. The rearrangement links TRBV12-3 or TRBV12-4 to TRBJ1-4; D unresolved. The CDR3 is 12 amino acids. V lost 4 bases and J 11 bases, leaving 11 bases between the germline ends. The CDR3 DNA is TGTGCCAGCAGTTCGATGGGTGTGAAACTGTTTTTT. Encoded protein: CASSSMGVKLFF.

This clone was detected only once. The chain couples TRBV5-1 to TRBJ2-1; D assignment may be TRBD1 or TRBD2 (6 bases each). Per the germline V gene, CDR1 is SGHRS and CDR2 is YFSETQ. The CDR3 has 12 residues. The V end lost 4 bases, the J end lost 9 bases, and 11 bases lay between the germline ends. The CDR3 DNA sequence: TGCGCCAGCAGCGGTGAGGGGGGTGAGCAGTTCTTC. Its translation is CASSGEGGEQFF.

The J gene is TRBJ2-3, the V gene TRBV5-1, with 7 bases lining up with TRBD1. The CDR3 extends over 15 amino acids. Germline V gene lookup returns CDR1 SGHRS and CDR2 YFSETQ. Unmatched junction bases numbered 6, after V lost 4 bases and J lost 1 base. The CDR3 loop is CASSKRGQGTDTQYF. As DNA, the CDR3 is TGCGCCAGCAGCAAAAGAGGACAGGGCACAGATACGCAGTATTTT.

This chain connects TRBV9 to TRBJ2-5; 8 positions match TRBD2. CDR3 length equals 15 residues. Germline assignment: CDR1 SGDLS and CDR2 YYNGEE. V was pared by 4 bases and J by 1 base, with 6 bases of the junction left unmatched. This CDR3 is CASSPRGGSQETQYF. The CDR3, as DNA: TGTGCCAGCAGCCCCCGGGGGGGATCCCAAGAGACCCAGTACTTC. The full variable domain, rest sourced from reference TRBV9 and TRBJ2-5, is DSGVTQTPKHLITATGQRVTLRCSPRSGDLSVYWYQQSLDQGLQFLIQYYNGEERAKGNILERFSAQQFPDLHSELNLSSLELGDSALYFCASSPRGGSQETQYFGPGTRLLVL.

The V and J genes are TRBV10-3 and TRBJ1-5; TRBD1 might be the D (6 bases). Trimming cost V 7 bases and J 3 bases, with 22 bases left between them. CDR3 length: 17 amino acids. Germline CDR1 and CDR2: ENHRY and SYGVKD. CDR3 sequence (DNA): TGTGCCATCACAGGGGCCCGCGCGAGGTGGAACAATCAGCCCCAGCATTTT. This translates into CAITGARARWNNQPQHF.

The rearrangement links TRBV7-9 to TRBJ1-2; TRBD1 might be the D (5 bases). Per germline, CDR1 SEHNR and CDR2 FQNEAQ (reference sequence). The CDR3 totals 13 residues. V was pared by 0 bases and J by 7 bases, with 9 bases between. Written as DNA, the CDR3 is TGTGCCAGCAGCTTAGCCCATGGGACTGGCTACACCTTC. The encoded protein is CASSLAHGTGYTF. Looking up the rest from reference TRBV7-9 and TRBJ1-2 gives the full variable domain: DTGVSQNPRHKITKRGQNVTFRCDPISEHNRLYWYRQTLGQGPEFLTYFQNEAQLEKSRLLSDRFSAERPKGSFSTLEIQRTEQGDSAMYLCASSLAHGTGYTFGSGTRLTVV.

This clone has just a few counts. J is TRBJ1-4 and V is TRBV12-1; the table's TRBD1 call for D was not verified on the DNA. TRBV12-1 is marked as a pseudogene. This CDR3 contains 15 residues. The DNA for the CDR3 is TGTGCCAGCAGCACCTCCCGGACAGGGGGTGAAAAACTGTTTTTT. Protein product: CASSTSRTGGEKLFF.

The rearrangement uses TRBV10-2 and TRBJ2-1; TRBD2 matches 8 bases. Germline trimming cut 7 bases from V and 5 bases from J; bases unmatched to any gene: 7. Germline assignment: CDR1 WSHSY and CDR2 SAAADI. CDR3 length: 14 residues. For the CDR3, the DNA is TGCGCCAGCACCCCAAGCGGGGGCAACAATGAGCAGTTCTTC. It encodes CASTPSGGNNEQFF.

The CDR3 nucleotides are TGTGCCTGGAACAGGGCGCTTAGCACAGATACGCAGTATTTT. It encodes CAWNRALSTDTQYF. V usage is TRBV30 and J usage is TRBJ2-3; D perhaps matches TRBD1 (6 bases). V lost 4 bases, J lost 0 bases, and 11 bases lay in between. CDR1 is GTSNPN, CDR2 SVGIG, per germline (reference sequence). This CDR3 spans 14 amino acids.

The V gene is TRBV14, the J gene TRBJ1-2; D possibly corresponds to TRBD1 (5 bases). V was cut by 3 bases and J by 8 bases, with 13 bases left in between. CDR3 length: 13 residues. Germline V gene lookup returns CDR1 SGHDN and CDR2 FVKESK. CDR3 amino acids: CASSHGTAGGYTF. CDR3 bases: TGTGCCAGCAGCCATGGGACCGCGGGCGGCTACACCTTC.

Remarks on this clone: A read error may produce the germline difference seen at one junction end. V usage is TRBV7-7 and J usage is TRBJ2-1; D may be TRBD2 (6 bases). Germline V lookup: CDR1 SSHAT, CDR2 FNYEAQ (reference sequence). The CDR3 is 16 amino acids. The CDR3: CASSPGVRLSYNEQFF. DNA for the CDR3: TGTGCTAGCAGCCCGGGGGTACGGCTCTCCTACAATGAGCAGTTCTTC.

The rearrangement joins TRBV3-1 (or the pseudogene TRBV3-2) to TRBJ1-4; unclear D gene. The CDR3 covers 15 residues. Germline assignment: CDR1 LGHDT and CDR2 YNNKEL (reference sequence). V dropped 2 bases and J dropped 3 bases, with 10 bases sitting between them. CDR3 coding DNA: TGTGCCAGCAGCCAATCCTGGGCGTCTAATGAAAAACTGTTTTTT. Its translation is CASSQSWASNEKLFF.